A single T cell receptor (beta chain) is shown here with its context. Germline CDR1 is SGDLS and CDR2 is YYNGEE. This CDR3 is built from 16 residues. Trimming stripped 2 bases from V and 7 bases from J, with 22 bases between. Clones were read by immunoSEQ multiplex PCR, and TCRdb kept only the in-frame ones, dropping some. The sample has around 190,000 clones; approximately 84% are singletons. The study drew participants aged about 18 to 89 years from 20 to 30 US areas. This sample is drawn from a study of blood T cell repertoires in COVID-19. Study background: Samples taken during acute and convalescent COVID-19 were collected in the United States, Italy and Spain.

This clonotype was sampled from a woman in her 30s who had recovered from COVID-19. Specimen: PBMCs or T cells enriched from blood (not recorded which). The V and J genes are TRBV9 and TRBJ2-7; the D gene is possibly TRBD2 (7 bases). The CDR3 bases are TGTGCCAGCAGCGTTAGGGGGAGGGCCCTCGAGGGGGAGCAGTACTTC. Protein sequence: CASSVRGRALEGEQYF.